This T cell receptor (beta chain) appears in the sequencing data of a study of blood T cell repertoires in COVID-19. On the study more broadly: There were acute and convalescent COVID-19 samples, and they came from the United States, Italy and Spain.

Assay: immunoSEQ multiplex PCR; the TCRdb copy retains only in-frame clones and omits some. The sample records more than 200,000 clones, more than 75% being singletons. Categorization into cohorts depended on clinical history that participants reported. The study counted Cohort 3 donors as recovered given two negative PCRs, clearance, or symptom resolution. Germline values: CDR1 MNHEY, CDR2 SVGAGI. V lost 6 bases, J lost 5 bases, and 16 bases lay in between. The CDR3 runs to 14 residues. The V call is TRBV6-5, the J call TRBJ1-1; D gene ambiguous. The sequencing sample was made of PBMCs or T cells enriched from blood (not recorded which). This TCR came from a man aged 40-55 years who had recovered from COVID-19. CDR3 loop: CASRPSAEKTEAFF. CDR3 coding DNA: TGTGCCAGCAGACCCAGTGCGGAAAAGACTGAAGCTTTCTTT.